A selection of T cell receptor beta chains follows, all from one sample in a study of blood T cell repertoires in COVID-19. Some clones are missing from TCRdb's copy, which holds only in-frame ones; the method was immunoSEQ multiplex PCR. The table records about 500,000 clones, approximately 88% of them present only once. Sequenced: peripheral blood. Receptors originate from a woman between 50 and 59 years old with COVID-19, enrolled during active disease. Both conserved end residues are part of each CDR3. The order of the fields is clone size, V gene, D gene, J gene, CDR3 protein, CDR3 DNA. D genes are given only for firm matches. Size values are once, few and many counts, or a class for expanded clones, and some rows have none.

>NA|TRBV28|TRBD1|TRBJ1-6
CASRGQGSFGSPLHF
TGTGCCAGCAGAGGACAGGGGTCGTTTGGATCACCCCTCCACTTT
>once|TRBV5-4|NA|TRBJ2-7
CASSSRVGLSYEQYF
TGTGCCAGCAGCTCCCGGGTTGGCCTGTCCTACGAGCAGTACTTC
>once|TRBV18|TRBD1|TRBJ1-3
CASSPQGDRVGNTIYF
TGTGCCAGCTCACCACAGGGAGACAGGGTCGGAAACACCATATATTTT
>NA|TRBV2|TRBD1|TRBJ1-2
CASSSTGFRGYTF
TGTGCCAGCAGCTCGACAGGGTTTCGGGGCTACACCTTC
>NA|TRBV6-5|TRBD1|TRBJ1-2
CASTTTGGGYTF
TGTGCCAGCACCACGACAGGGGGCGGCTACACCTTC
>NA|TRBV5-1|NA|TRBJ1-6
CASSPGGSSYNSPLHF
TGCGCCAGCAGCCCCGGGGGGAGCTCCTATAATTCACCCCTCCACTTT
>NA|TRBV12-3/TRBV12-4|NA|TRBJ1-1
CASSFPTGGVAFF
TGTGCCAGCAGTTTTCCAACAGGTGGCGTAGCTTTCTTT
>many|TRBV6-5|NA|TRBJ2-3
CASSFSGHSTDTQYF
TGTGCCAGCAGCTTCTCAGGACATAGCACAGATACGCAGTATTTT
>NA|TRBV3-1/TRBV3-2|NA|TRBJ1-2
CASSQVNRVGHGYTF
TGTGCCAGCAGCCAAGTTAACAGGGTCGGTCATGGCTACACCTTC
>NA|TRBV6-5|TRBD1|TRBJ1-1
CASRWDSEEAFF
TGTGCCAGCAGGTGGGACAGTGAGGAAGCTTTCTTT
>NA|TRBV2|NA|TRBJ1-1
CASSEDRGSAAFF
TGTGCCAGCAGTGAAGACCGGGGATCGGCAGCTTTCTTT
>NA|TRBV28|TRBD1|TRBJ2-7
CASSPTGQEDEQYF
TGTGCCAGCAGTCCGACGGGACAGGAAGACGAGCAGTACTTC
>NA|TRBV3-1/TRBV3-2|NA|TRBJ1-4
CASSPFRLRQGGEKLFF
TGTGCCAGCAGCCCCTTCCGATTACGGCAGGGTGGTGAAAAACTGTTTTTT
>NA|TRBV28|TRBD1|TRBJ1-2
CASSSLRGDYGYTF
TGTGCCAGCAGTTCCCTCAGGGGGGACTATGGCTACACCTTC
>NA|TRBV20-1|TRBD2|TRBJ2-3
CSASLRGGRTDTQYF
TGCAGTGCTAGTTTGCGGGGGGGACGCACAGATACGCAGTATTTT
>NA|TRBV29-1|NA|TRBJ1-1
CSVEAEITEAFF
TGCAGCGTTGAGGCCGAAATCACTGAAGCTTTCTTT
>NA|TRBV6-1|NA|TRBJ1-2
CASSEVYGDIAYGYTF
TGTGCCAGCAGTGAAGTTTATGGGGACATAGCCTATGGCTACACCTTC
>once|TRBV13|NA|TRBJ2-1
CASSLGGDEQFF
TGTGCCAGCAGCTTAGGGGGAGATGAGCAGTTCTTC
>NA|TRBV2|NA|TRBJ2-7
CASAGNSYEQYF
TGTGCCTCTGCCGGGAACTCCTACGAGCAGTACTTC
>NA|TRBV28|NA|TRBJ2-3
CASSLGGGVDTQYF
TGTGCCAGCAGTTTAGGAGGGGGGGTTGATACGCAGTATTTT
>NA|TRBV20-1|TRBD2|TRBJ2-1
CSASLSGDLEQFF
TGCAGTGCTAGTCTAAGCGGGGACCTTGAGCAGTTCTTC
>once|TRBV11-3|NA|TRBJ1-3
CASSLQGSGNTIYF
TGTGCCAGCAGCTTACAGGGGTCGGGAAACACCATATATTTT
>NA|TRBV19|NA|TRBJ1-5
CASSIIRRGNQPQHF
TGTGCCAGTAGTATTATCCGCAGGGGCAATCAGCCCCAGCATTTT
>once|TRBV4-1|TRBD1|TRBJ1-5
CASSPGQVLSSNQPQHF
TGCGCCAGCAGCCCAGGACAGGTTCTGTCTAGCAATCAGCCCCAGCATTTT
>NA|TRBV5-1|NA|TRBJ2-3
CASSLRDNTDTQYF
TGCGCCAGCAGCTTGCGGGACAATACAGATACGCAGTATTTT